A selection of T cell receptor beta chains follows, all from one sample in a study of T cells after yellow fever vaccination. TCRdb re-analysed the 5' RACE reads in MiXCR, keeping a single row per CDR3 protein. The table has roughly 160,000 distinct CDR3 sequences, over 7% seen once; the top ten hold 35% to 40%. The sequences come from CD8+ T cells sorted from PBMCs, collected 45 days after the yellow fever booster vaccination. Receptors originate from a man aged 18-30 years who received the YFV17D yellow fever vaccine. CDR3s include the opening cysteine and the closing phenylalanine or tryptophan. A D gene is named only where the DNA matches it firmly. Some rows have no size entry. The others give once, few or many, or a class for an expanded clone.

length: 16
V: TRBV2
J: TRBJ2-7
size: few
D: TRBD1
CDR3: CASLPGQGARRYEQYF
DNA: TGTGCCAGCCTTCCGGGACAGGGGGCTAGACGCTACGAGCAGTACTTC

length: 15
V: TRBV12-3/TRBV12-4
J: TRBJ2-2
size: few
D: -
CDR3: CASRSGQTNTGELFF
DNA: TGTGCCAGCAGGTCTGGACAGACGAACACCGGGGAGCTGTTTTTT

length: 14
V: TRBV21-1
J: TRBJ2-3
size: few
D: -
CDR3: CASVRGWPTDTQYF
DNA: TGTGCCAGTGTAAGGGGGTGGCCGACAGATACGCAGTATTTT

length: 15
V: TRBV19
J: TRBJ2-1
size: few
D: TRBD1
CDR3: CASSVRDSQYNEQFF
DNA: TGTGCCAGTAGTGTCCGGGACAGTCAATACAATGAGCAGTTCTTC

length: 14
V: TRBV19
J: TRBJ2-7
size: few
D: -
CDR3: CASSTQGGTYEQYF
DNA: TGTGCCAGTAGTACCCAGGGGGGGACCTACGAGCAGTACTTC

length: 12
V: TRBV7-9
J: TRBJ2-2
size: -
D: -
CDR3: CASSPKAGELFF
DNA: TGTGCCAGCAGCCCGAAAGCCGGGGAGCTGTTTTTT

length: 14
V: TRBV6-4
J: TRBJ2-7
size: -
D: TRBD1
CDR3: CASSPGTGSYEQHF
DNA: TGTGCCAGCAGTCCCGGGACAGGATCTTACGAGCAGCACTTC

length: 12
V: TRBV29-1
J: TRBJ2-2
size: few
D: -
CDR3: CSVAGNTGELFF
DNA: TGCAGCGTTGCGGGGAACACCGGGGAGCTGTTTTTT

length: 13
V: TRBV20-1
J: TRBJ1-2
size: few
D: -
CDR3: CSARGQDDYGYTF
DNA: TGCAGTGCTAGGGGGCAGGATGATTATGGCTACACCTTC

length: 14
V: TRBV7-2
J: TRBJ1-4
size: -
D: -
CDR3: CASSFRDRNEKLFF
DNA: TGTGCCAGCAGCTTCCGGGACCGGAATGAAAAACTGTTTTTT

length: 15
V: TRBV10-3
J: TRBJ2-3
size: -
D: -
CDR3: CAISESIGGRDTQYF
DNA: TGTGCCATCAGTGAGTCAATTGGGGGAAGGGATACGCAGTATTTT

length: 16
V: TRBV5-1
J: TRBJ2-1
size: few
D: TRBD1
CDR3: CASSGYHDRGSDEQFF
DNA: TGCGCCAGCAGCGGATATCATGACAGGGGCAGCGATGAGCAGTTCTTC

length: 12
V: TRBV29-1
J: TRBJ2-2
size: few
D: -
CDR3: CSVWTVTGELFF
DNA: TGCAGCGTTTGGACAGTCACCGGGGAGCTGTTTTTT

length: 13
V: TRBV12-3/TRBV12-4
J: TRBJ2-5
size: -
D: -
CDR3: CASSLVVGETQYF
DNA: TGTGCCAGCAGTTTGGTGGTAGGGGAGACCCAGTACTTC

length: 15
V: TRBV9
J: TRBJ1-2
size: -
D: -
CDR3: CASSVTGGAYYGYTF
DNA: TGTGCCAGCAGCGTAACGGGGGGCGCTTACTATGGCTACACCTTC

length: 15
V: TRBV7-9
J: TRBJ2-5
size: -
D: -
CDR3: CASSFVTGKRETQYF
DNA: TGTGCCAGCAGCTTTGTCACAGGGAAGAGGGAGACCCAGTACTTC

length: 15
V: TRBV5-6
J: TRBJ1-2
size: few
D: -
CDR3: CASSLQGYPSYGYTF
DNA: TGTGCCAGCAGCTTGCAGGGCTACCCTTCCTATGGCTACACCTTC

length: 14
V: TRBV12-3/TRBV12-4
J: TRBJ1-5
size: many
D: -
CDR3: CASSPGAAGQPQHF
DNA: TGTGCCAGCAGCCCCGGGGCGGCGGGTCAGCCCCAGCATTTT

length: 13
V: TRBV29-1
J: TRBJ1-5
size: -
D: -
CDR3: CSVEVGGAGPQHF
DNA: TGCAGCGTTGAAGTCGGGGGCGCTGGGCCCCAGCATTTT

length: 15
V: TRBV20-1
J: TRBJ1-1
size: few
D: -
CDR3: CSARKGLGANTEAFF
DNA: TGCAGTGCTAGGAAGGGGCTCGGGGCTAACACTGAAGCTTTCTTT

length: 15
V: TRBV4-2
J: TRBJ1-2
size: many
D: -
CDR3: CASSPTGLANYGYTF
DNA: TGTGCCAGCAGCCCAACGGGGTTAGCTAACTATGGCTACACCTTC

length: 17
V: TRBV9
J: TRBJ2-1
size: many
D: TRBD2
CDR3: CASSPGGVGGGYNEQFF
DNA: TGTGCCAGCAGCCCCGGAGGAGTCGGCGGGGGGTACAATGAGCAGTTCTTC

length: 14
V: TRBV6-5
J: TRBJ1-2
size: -
D: -
CDR3: CASSYSRSGLGYTF
DNA: TGTGCCAGCAGTTACTCGAGGTCAGGGCTGGGCTACACCTTC

length: 18
V: TRBV7-2
J: TRBJ2-6
size: -
D: -
CDR3: CASSSILTAYSGANVLTF
DNA: TGTGCCAGCAGCTCAATTTTAACAGCTTACTCTGGGGCCAACGTCCTGACTTTC

length: 17
V: TRBV6-6
J: TRBJ1-6
size: -
D: TRBD1
CDR3: CASRPGTGFSYNSPLHF
DNA: TGTGCCAGCAGGCCCGGGACAGGGTTCTCCTATAATTCACCCCTCCACTTT

length: 13
V: TRBV27
J: TRBJ1-1
size: -
D: -
CDR3: CASSMWKGTEAFF
DNA: TGTGCCAGCAGTATGTGGAAGGGCACTGAAGCTTTCTTT

length: 16
V: TRBV4-2
J: TRBJ2-5
size: few
D: TRBD2
CDR3: CASSPSLAGTQETQYF
DNA: TGTGCCAGCAGTCCCTCTCTAGCGGGGACACAAGAGACCCAGTACTTC

length: 15
V: TRBV7-2
J: TRBJ1-1
size: -
D: -
CDR3: CASSLYSAGRIEAFF
DNA: TGTGCCAGCAGCTTATATTCGGCGGGCAGGATCGAAGCTTTCTTT

length: 13
V: TRBV7-9
J: TRBJ2-1
size: -
D: TRBD2
CDR3: CASSRGVADEQFF
DNA: TGTGCCAGCAGCCGGGGGGTCGCCGATGAGCAGTTCTTC

length: 15
V: TRBV6-6
J: TRBJ2-1
size: few
D: -
CDR3: CASSYRGGLYNEQFF
DNA: TGTGCCAGCAGTTATCGCGGGGGCCTTTACAATGAGCAGTTCTTC

length: 13
V: TRBV30
J: TRBJ1-1
size: many
D: TRBD1
CDR3: CAWSKARGTEAFF
DNA: TGTGCCTGGAGTAAGGCCAGGGGGACTGAAGCTTTCTTT

length: 13
V: TRBV12-5
J: TRBJ2-1
size: many
D: -
CDR3: CASGLSSYNEQFF
DNA: TGTGCTAGTGGTTTGAGCTCCTACAATGAGCAGTTCTTC

length: 16
V: TRBV20-1
J: TRBJ2-1
size: many
D: TRBD2
CDR3: CSARDLLAGRLNEQFF
DNA: TGCAGTGCTAGAGATCTGCTAGCGGGGAGGCTCAATGAGCAGTTCTTC

length: 14
V: TRBV27
J: TRBJ1-6
size: -
D: -
CDR3: CASSLGGLNSPLHF
DNA: TGTGCCAGCAGTTTAGGGGGTTTGAATTCACCCCTCCACTTT

length: 16
V: TRBV6-5
J: TRBJ2-7
size: few
D: -
CDR3: CASSYGEAGAVYEQYF
DNA: TGTGCCAGCAGTTACGGCGAGGCGGGGGCCGTCTACGAGCAGTACTTC

length: 17
V: TRBV5-1
J: TRBJ1-1
size: few
D: -
CDR3: CASSLEGVGRANTEAFF
DNA: TGCGCCAGCAGCTTGGAAGGGGTTGGCAGGGCGAACACTGAAGCTTTCTTT

length: 16
V: TRBV9
J: TRBJ2-7
size: few
D: -
CDR3: CASSVGGDASSYEQYF
DNA: TGTGCCAGCAGCGTAGGGGGGGACGCGAGCTCCTACGAGCAGTACTTC

length: 16
V: TRBV7-9
J: TRBJ1-1
size: -
D: -
CDR3: CASSPSPGGAVGWAFF
DNA: TGTGCCAGCAGCCCCTCCCCGGGGGGGGCTGTTGGGTGGGCTTTCTTT

length: 15
V: TRBV12-5
J: TRBJ2-3
size: few
D: -
CDR3: CASGFGHFSTDTQYF
DNA: TGTGCTAGTGGTTTTGGACACTTCAGCACAGATACGCAGTATTTT

length: 16
V: TRBV6-2/TRBV6-3
J: TRBJ2-1
size: -
D: -
CDR3: CASSWYPASSYNEQFF
DNA: TGTGCCAGCAGTTGGTATCCCGCGAGCTCCTACAATGAGCAGTTCTTC

length: 14
V: TRBV4-1
J: TRBJ1-5
size: few
D: -
CDR3: CASSQGEGFQPQHF
DNA: TGCGCCAGCAGCCAGGGGGAAGGGTTTCAGCCCCAGCATTTT

length: 14
V: TRBV21-1
J: TRBJ1-6
size: few
D: -
CDR3: CASSTGSDNSPLHF
DNA: TGTGCCAGCAGCACCGGGAGTGATAATTCACCCCTCCACTTT

length: 16
V: TRBV3-1
J: TRBJ2-5
size: -
D: TRBD1
CDR3: CASSPGQGALVETQYF
DNA: TGTGCCAGCAGCCCCGGACAGGGGGCGCTTGTAGAGACCCAGTACTTC

length: 14
V: TRBV12-3/TRBV12-4
J: TRBJ2-1
size: -
D: TRBD2
CDR3: CASSPTSGVNEQFF
DNA: TGTGCCAGCAGCCCGACTAGCGGGGTTAATGAGCAGTTCTTC

length: 12
V: TRBV29-1
J: TRBJ2-2
size: few
D: TRBD2
CDR3: CSVPAGAGELFF
DNA: TGCAGCGTGCCCGCGGGGGCCGGGGAGCTGTTTTTT

length: 14
V: TRBV20-1
J: TRBJ1-1
size: -
D: -
CDR3: CSARDHLTGTEAFF
DNA: TGCAGTGCTAGAGACCATTTGACAGGCACTGAAGCTTTCTTT

length: 14
V: TRBV7-9
J: TRBJ1-1
size: -
D: TRBD1
CDR3: CASSLTGVVTEAFF
DNA: TGTGCCAGCAGTCTCACAGGGGTAGTCACTGAAGCTTTCTTT

length: 13
V: TRBV29-1
J: TRBJ2-3
size: few
D: -
CDR3: CSVEYREEDTQYF
DNA: TGCAGCGTTGAATACAGGGAAGAAGATACGCAGTATTTT

length: 16
V: TRBV6-2/TRBV6-3
J: TRBJ2-7
size: -
D: -
CDR3: CASSYSNTDSSYEQYF
DNA: TGTGCCAGCAGTTACTCGAACACAGATAGCTCCTACGAGCAGTACTTC

length: 12
V: TRBV6-5
J: TRBJ1-2
size: few
D: -
CDR3: CASSDPVSGYTF
DNA: TGTGCCAGCAGTGACCCGGTATCGGGCTACACCTTC

length: 13
V: TRBV12-3/TRBV12-4
J: TRBJ1-1
size: -
D: -
CDR3: CASSHDRNTEAFF
DNA: TGTGCCAGCAGCCACGACAGGAACACTGAAGCTTTCTTT

length: 18
V: TRBV7-9
J: TRBJ2-2
size: -
D: TRBD2
CDR3: CASSPGLAGISNTGELFF
DNA: TGTGCCAGCAGCCCTGGACTAGCGGGCATTTCGAACACCGGGGAGCTGTTTTTT

length: 14
V: TRBV7-2
J: TRBJ2-3
size: -
D: -
CDR3: CASSLADYTDTQYF
DNA: TGTGCCAGCAGCTTAGCGGATTACACAGATACGCAGTATTTT

length: 15
V: TRBV4-1
J: TRBJ1-1
size: once
D: -
CDR3: CASSQGLGTNTEAFF
DNA: TGCGCCAGCAGCCAAGGGCTGGGAACCAACACTGAAGCTTTCTTT